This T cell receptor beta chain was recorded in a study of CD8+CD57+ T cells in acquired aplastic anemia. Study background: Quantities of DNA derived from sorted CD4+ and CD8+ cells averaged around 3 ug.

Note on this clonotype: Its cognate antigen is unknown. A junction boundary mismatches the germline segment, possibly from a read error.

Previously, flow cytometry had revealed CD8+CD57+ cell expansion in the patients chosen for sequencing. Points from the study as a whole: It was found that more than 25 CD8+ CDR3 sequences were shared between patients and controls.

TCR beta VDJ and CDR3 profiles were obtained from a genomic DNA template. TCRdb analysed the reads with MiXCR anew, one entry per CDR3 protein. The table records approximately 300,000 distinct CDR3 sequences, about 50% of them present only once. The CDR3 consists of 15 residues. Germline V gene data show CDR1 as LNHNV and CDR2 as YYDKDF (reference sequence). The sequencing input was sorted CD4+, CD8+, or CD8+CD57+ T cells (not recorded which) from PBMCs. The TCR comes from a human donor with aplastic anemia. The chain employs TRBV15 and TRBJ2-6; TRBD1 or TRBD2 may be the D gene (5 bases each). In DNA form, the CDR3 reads TGTGCCACCAGCAGAGAGGGGGTTGGGGCCCACGTCCTGACTTTC. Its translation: CATSREGVGAHVLTF.